The clone carrying this T cell receptor beta chain came up once. Its antigen is not identified. CDR1 and CDR2 from the germline V gene are SGHRS and YFSETQ. The CDR3 consists of 14 residues. With 2 bases removed from V and 5 bases from J, the gap between germline ends came to 11 bases. This sample stems from a study of OX40 agonist ivuxolimab in advanced cancers. Study-level background: Every 2 weeks, ivuxolimab was infused into the patients intravenously at between 0.01 and 10 mg/kg. Overall study results and limits: Certain nonresponding patients likewise had low normalized T-cell clonal expansion.

Assay: immunoSEQ multiplex PCR; the TCRdb copy retains only in-frame clones and omits some. The sample includes around 71,000 clones, around 83% seen only once; the top ten take approximately 1.1%. The clonotype was recovered from an adult with an advanced solid tumor such as melanoma, head and neck, liver or kidney cancer. This chain joins TRBV5-1 and TRBJ2-1; tentative D call: TRBD2 (6 bases). This specimen consisted of CD4+ or CD8+ T cells sorted from blood, obtained in a trial of the OX40 agonist ivuxolimab. This chain's CDR3 is CASSFKRAHNEQFF. The DNA for the CDR3 is TGCGCCAGCAGCTTCAAGCGGGCGCACAATGAGCAGTTCTTC.